This T cell receptor (beta chain) was sequenced for a study of blood T cell repertoires in COVID-19 (dated by TCRdb to 2020 to 2021). Regarding the complete study: Samples covering the acute and convalescent phases of COVID-19 were provided by collaborators in the United States, Italy and Spain. The sample metadata nearly always contained a de-identified subject ID, COVID-19 status, age in years and sex. Subjects who had been exposed to COVID-19, were actively infected with it, or had recovered from it provided the deeply sampled blood TCRbeta repertoires that made up the dataset. The repertoires were made available in a free public database intended to serve as a resource for research on the immune response to SARS-CoV-2. The material from the prospective study consisted of cDNA or gDNA derived from T cells, B-cell-depleted T cells, or PBMCs. The samples were drawn from the first 160 participants of the ongoing ImmuneRACE study and from some 1,300 subjects provided by 6 global collaborators. HLA class I and class II types, where available, came from metadata supplied by the sample provider rather than from assay-based typing.

About this clone itself: Its antigen remains unidentified. It has no much larger one-base neighbor in the sample; base qualities were not kept.

Overall results and qualifications from the work: Clinical and demographic metadata were provided uncurated, with the amount varying by source and participant.

The immunoSEQ Assay, a bias-controlled multiplex PCR, was used to amplify TCRbeta CDR3 regions from genomic DNA. The paper's data handling went like this. The number of nucleated cells in each sample was estimated from the amplification of reference gene primers within the assay. Sequence reads were collapsed and filtered to measure the absolute abundance of every unique TCRbeta CDR3 rearrangement. For each sample, productive Simpson clonality was calculated as the square root of Simpson's diversity index across productive rearrangements. Drawn from immuneACCESS, this table holds only the in-frame rearrangements with V and J called that TCRdb kept. Clones are partly lost; checked studies trace under half to an unresolved V gene and leave the rest unexplained. The V and J calls and clone size were taken over from that table, and D and trimming were inferred from the DNA. This sample holds roughly 160,000 clones; 65% to 90% were observed only once. Roughly 8.2% of the sample comes from the top ten.

The collaborating institutions used their own protocols to collect whole blood in K2EDTA tubes. For TCRbeta analysis, collaborators shipped samples as frozen whole blood, isolated PBMCs, or DNA extracted from either of those sample types. This TCR derives from a man between 60 and 75 years old with acute or convalescent COVID-19. Material: peripheral blood.

This receptor has the CDR3 CASSYAAHRLEVVKNIQYF. The bases read TGTGCCAGCAGTTACGCCGCCCACAGACTAGAGGTAGTCAAAAACATTCAGTACTTC. Recombination joined TRBV6-2 or TRBV6-3 with TRBJ2-4; 6 matching bases give a weak D call of TRBD2. Including cysteine and phenylalanine, the CDR3 has 19 amino acids. Just CDR3 DNA is preserved here, 57 bases in frame from base 1. The V end loses 2 bases and the J end loses 3 bases, and a stretch of 23 bases separates them. CDR1 MNHEY and CDR2 SVGEGT were looked up in the germline V gene.